This TCR beta chain was identified in a study of blood T cell repertoires in COVID-19. Study-level information: From T cells, B-cell-depleted T cells, or PBMCs came the material, which was cDNA or gDNA.

The CDR3 sequence is 14 residues long. Trimming stripped 3 bases from V and 3 bases from J, with 9 bases between. Looked up from germline, CDR1 is LGHDT and CDR2 is YNNKEL (reference sequence). Everyone who took part was roughly 18 to 89 years old, and they came from about 25 US areas. Cohorts were assigned according to the clinical history that participants reported. Study processing details: Cell counts per sample came from amplifying reference gene primers. Data came from immunoSEQ multiplex PCR; TCRdb stores just in-frame clones and leaves some out. The V and J calls and clone size were taken over from that table, and D and trimming were inferred from the DNA. This sample carries under 300,000 clones, roughly 86% of them seen once, and the ten largest clones take about 2%.

Sequences were obtained from PBMCs or T cells enriched from blood (not recorded which). The clonotype was recovered from a woman in her fifties or sixties who had recovered from COVID-19. The V call is TRBV3-1 (or the pseudogene TRBV3-2), the J call TRBJ2-1, with D unclear. CDR3 DNA: TGTGCCAGCAGCCACGACAACCTCTACAATGAGCAGTTCTTC. Encoded protein: CASSHDNLYNEQFF.